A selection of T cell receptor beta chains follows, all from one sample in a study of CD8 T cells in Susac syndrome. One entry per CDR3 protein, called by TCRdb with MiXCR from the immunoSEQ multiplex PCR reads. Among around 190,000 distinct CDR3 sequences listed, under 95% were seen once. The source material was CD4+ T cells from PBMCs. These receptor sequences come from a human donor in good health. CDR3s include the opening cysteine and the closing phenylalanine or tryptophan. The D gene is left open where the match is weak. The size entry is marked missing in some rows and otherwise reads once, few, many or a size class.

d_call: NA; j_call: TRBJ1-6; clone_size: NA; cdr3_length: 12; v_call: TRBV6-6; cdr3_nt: TGTGCCAGCAGGGCCCCGGCTTCACCCCTCCACTTT; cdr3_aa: CASRAPASPLHF
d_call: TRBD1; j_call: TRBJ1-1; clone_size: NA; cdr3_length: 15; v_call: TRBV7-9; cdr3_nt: TGTGCCAGCAGCCCGCCGGGACAGGTGAACACTGAAGCTTTCTTT; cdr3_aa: CASSPPGQVNTEAFF
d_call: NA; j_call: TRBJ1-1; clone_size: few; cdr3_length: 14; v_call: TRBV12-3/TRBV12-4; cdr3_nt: TGTGCCAGCAGTTTAGGACGGAGGAACACTGAAGCTTTCTTT; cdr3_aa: CASSLGRRNTEAFF
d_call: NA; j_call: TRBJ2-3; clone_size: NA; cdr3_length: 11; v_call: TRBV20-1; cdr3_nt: TGCAGTGCTATAGGGAGCCAGACGCAGTATTTT; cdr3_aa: CSAIGSQTQYF
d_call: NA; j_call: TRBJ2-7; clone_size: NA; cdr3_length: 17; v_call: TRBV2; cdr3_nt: TGTGCCAGCAGACCGCTTGTAGGCAGCGTAGGCTCCTACGAGCAGTACTTC; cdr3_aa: CASRPLVGSVGSYEQYF
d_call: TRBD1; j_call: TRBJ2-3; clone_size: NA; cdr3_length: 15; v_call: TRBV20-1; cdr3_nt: TGCAGTGCTAGCCACACGACAGGGCAGGCAGATACGCAGTATTTT; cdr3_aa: CSASHTTGQADTQYF
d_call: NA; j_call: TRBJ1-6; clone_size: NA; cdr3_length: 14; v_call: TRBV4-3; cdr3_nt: TGCGCCAGCAGCCAAGAGGGCAGAAATTCACCCCTCCACTTT; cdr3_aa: CASSQEGRNSPLHF
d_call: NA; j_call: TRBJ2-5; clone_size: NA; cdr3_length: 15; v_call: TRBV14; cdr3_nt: TGTGCCAGCAGCCCTAGCCCCCATCCAGCAGAGACCCAGTACTTC; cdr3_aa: CASSPSPHPAETQYF
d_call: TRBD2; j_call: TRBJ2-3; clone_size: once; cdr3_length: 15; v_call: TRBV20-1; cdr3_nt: TGCAGTGCTAGAGATCCCCTAGCGGGGGAGGGGACGCAGTATTTT; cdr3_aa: CSARDPLAGEGTQYF
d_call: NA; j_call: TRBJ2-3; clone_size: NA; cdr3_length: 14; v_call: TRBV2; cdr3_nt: TGTGCCGGCAGACGACAGGAGAACGCAGATACGCAGTATTTT; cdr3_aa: CAGRRQENADTQYF
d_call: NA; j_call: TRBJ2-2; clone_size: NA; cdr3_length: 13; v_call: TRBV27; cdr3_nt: TGTGCCAGCAGTCCAACCAGCACCGGGGAGCTGTTTTTT; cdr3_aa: CASSPTSTGELFF
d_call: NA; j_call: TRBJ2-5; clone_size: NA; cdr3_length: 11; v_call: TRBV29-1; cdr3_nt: TGCAGCGTTGACCTCGGTGGGACCCAGTACTTC; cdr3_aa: CSVDLGGTQYF
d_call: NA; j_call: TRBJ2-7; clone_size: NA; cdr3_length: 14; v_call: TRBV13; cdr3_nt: TGTGCCAGCAGATCAAATCCCGACGGGGGCGAGCAGTACTTC; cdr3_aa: CASRSNPDGGEQYF
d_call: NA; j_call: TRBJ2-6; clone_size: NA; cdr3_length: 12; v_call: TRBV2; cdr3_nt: TGTGCCAGCAGGGGTGGGGCCAACGTCCTGACTTTC; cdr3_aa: CASRGGANVLTF
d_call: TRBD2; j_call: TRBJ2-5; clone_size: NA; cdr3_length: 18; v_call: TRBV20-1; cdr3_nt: TGCAGTGCTACCCCCTGGGAGGCGCGGGGGGGGCTCCAAGAGACCCAGTACTTC; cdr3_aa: CSATPWEARGGLQETQYF
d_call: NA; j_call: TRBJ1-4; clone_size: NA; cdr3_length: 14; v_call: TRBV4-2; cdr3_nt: TGTGCCAGCAGCCGAGTGGACCAGACTGAAAAACTGTTTTTT; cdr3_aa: CASSRVDQTEKLFF
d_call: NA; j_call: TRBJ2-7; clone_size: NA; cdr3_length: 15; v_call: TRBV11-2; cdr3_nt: TGTGCCAGCAGCCATGATGACAGGCCCTCCTACGAGCAGTACTTC; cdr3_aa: CASSHDDRPSYEQYF
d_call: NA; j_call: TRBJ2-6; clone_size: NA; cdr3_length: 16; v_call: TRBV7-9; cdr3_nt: TGTGCCAGCAGCTTAGCATCGCCGTCTGGGGCCAACGTCCTGACTTTC; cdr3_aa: CASSLASPSGANVLTF
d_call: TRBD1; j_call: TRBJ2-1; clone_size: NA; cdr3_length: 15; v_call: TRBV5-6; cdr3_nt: TGTGCCAGCAGCTTGGGGGACAGGGTTTACAATGAGCAGTTCTTC; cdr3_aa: CASSLGDRVYNEQFF
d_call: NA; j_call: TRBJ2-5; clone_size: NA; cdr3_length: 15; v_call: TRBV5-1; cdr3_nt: TGCGCCAGCAGCTTGGCCTTAGCGGTCCAAGAGACCCAGTACTTC; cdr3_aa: CASSLALAVQETQYF
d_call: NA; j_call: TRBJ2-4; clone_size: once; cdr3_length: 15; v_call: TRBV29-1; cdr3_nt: TGCAGCGCCTCGGGGGATGCACTAGCCAAAAACATTCAGTACTTC; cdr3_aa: CSASGDALAKNIQYF
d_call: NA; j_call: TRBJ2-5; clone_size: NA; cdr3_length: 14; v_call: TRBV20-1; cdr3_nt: TGCAGTGCTTTAGAAACGGAAGGGGTGGAGACCCAGTACTTC; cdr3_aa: CSALETEGVETQYF
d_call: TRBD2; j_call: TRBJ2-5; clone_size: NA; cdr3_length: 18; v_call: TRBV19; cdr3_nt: TGTGCCAGTAGTATTAAAACTAGCGGGGGGGCGATTATGCAGACCCAGTACTTC; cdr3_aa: CASSIKTSGGAIMQTQYF
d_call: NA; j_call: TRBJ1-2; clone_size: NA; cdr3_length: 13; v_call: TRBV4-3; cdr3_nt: TGCGCCAGCAGCCAAGAGCGACAAACTGGCTACACCTTC; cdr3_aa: CASSQERQTGYTF
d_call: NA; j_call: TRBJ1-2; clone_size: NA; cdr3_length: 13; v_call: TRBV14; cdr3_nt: TGTGCCAGCAGCCACAGGGAAACGGATGGCTACACCTTC; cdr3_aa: CASSHRETDGYTF
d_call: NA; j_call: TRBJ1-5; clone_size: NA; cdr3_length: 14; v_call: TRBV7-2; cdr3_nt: TGTGCCAGCAGCTTAGGGGACGCTTTACAGCCCCAGCATTTT; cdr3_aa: CASSLGDALQPQHF
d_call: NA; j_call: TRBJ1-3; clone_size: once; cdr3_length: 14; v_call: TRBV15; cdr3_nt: TGTGCCACCAGCAGAGGGGGAAATGGAAACACCATATATTTT; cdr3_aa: CATSRGGNGNTIYF
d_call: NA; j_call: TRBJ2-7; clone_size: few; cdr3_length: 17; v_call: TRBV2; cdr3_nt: TGTGCCAGCAGCCCAGTGAGGACTGGGGGGCTCCGTTACGAGCAGTACTTC; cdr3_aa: CASSPVRTGGLRYEQYF
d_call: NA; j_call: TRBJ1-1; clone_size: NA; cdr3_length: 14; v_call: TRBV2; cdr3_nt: TGTGCCAGCAGAGGGGGTAGGGAAGACACTGAAGCTTTCTTT; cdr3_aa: CASRGGREDTEAFF